The sequence of this TCR beta chain was determined in a study of T cell responses to AZD1222 COVID-19 vaccine. Germline lookup yields CDR1 MGHRA and CDR2 YSYEKL. The V end was cut by 0 bases, the J end by 1 base, with 4 bases between. The CDR3 is 14 residues long. Study-wide findings and caveats: Clonal diversity may have been underestimated in mostly white British donors. Reports say nearly half of spike-specific TCRs go after unmutated variant regions. Repertoire collection took place solely once the T cell response had peaked.

Comments on this clone: Its cognate antigen is unknown.

Generated by immunoSEQ multiplex PCR, the TCRdb table keeps only in-frame clones and is missing some. The top ten hold roughly 5.4% of the sample, which has some 140,000 clones, 85% to 95% seen once. The sequence derives from an adult in good health. The chain has TRBV4-1 and TRBJ1-5, with D unresolved. Sequences were derived from peripheral blood, sampled on day 0 of AZD1222 vaccination. Here the CDR3 DNA reads TGCGCCAGCAGCCAAGATGAGAGCAATCAGCCCCAGCATTTT. It specifies CASSQDESNQPQHF.